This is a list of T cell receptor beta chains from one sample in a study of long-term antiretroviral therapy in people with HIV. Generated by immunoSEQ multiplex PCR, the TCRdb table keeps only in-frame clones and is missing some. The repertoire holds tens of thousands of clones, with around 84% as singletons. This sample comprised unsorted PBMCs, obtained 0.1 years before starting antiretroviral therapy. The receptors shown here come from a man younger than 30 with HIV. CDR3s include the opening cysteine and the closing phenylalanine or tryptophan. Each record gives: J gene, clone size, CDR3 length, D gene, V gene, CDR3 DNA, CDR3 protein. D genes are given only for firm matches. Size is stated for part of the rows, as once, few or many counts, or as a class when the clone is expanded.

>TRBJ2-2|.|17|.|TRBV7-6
TGTGCCAGCAGCTTAGTTACTGGAGGAGGATACACCGGGGAGCTGTTTTTT
CASSLVTGGGYTGELFF
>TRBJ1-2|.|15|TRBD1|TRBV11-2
TGTGCCAGCAGCTTCTATTGGGGGACAGATGCTGGCTACACCTTC
CASSFYWGTDAGYTF
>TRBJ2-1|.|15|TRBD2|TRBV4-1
TGCGCCAGCAGCCACGTCGGCGGGGGGCCCAATGAGCAGTTCTTC
CASSHVGGGPNEQFF
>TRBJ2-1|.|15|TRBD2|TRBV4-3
TGCGCCAGCAGCCAGGGGACTAGCGGGTACAATGAGCAGTTCTTC
CASSQGTSGYNEQFF
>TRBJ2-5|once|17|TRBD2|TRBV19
TGTGCCAGTAGTATATGGTGGACGGGGGGGGAATGGGGGACCCAGTACTTC
CASSIWWTGGEWGTQYF
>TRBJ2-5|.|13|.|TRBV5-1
TGCGCCAGCAGCTTGGCAGGGAGAGAGACCCAGTACTTC
CASSLAGRETQYF
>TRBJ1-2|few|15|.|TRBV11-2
TGTGCCAGCAGCTTAGGGCTGTCAGGCCGCTATGGCTACACCTTC
CASSLGLSGRYGYTF
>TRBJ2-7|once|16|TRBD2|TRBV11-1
TGTGCCAGCAGCACGGGACTAGCGGGAGCAACCTACGAGCAGTACTTC
CASSTGLAGATYEQYF
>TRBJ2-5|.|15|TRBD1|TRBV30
TGTGCCTGGGCCCCGGGGACAGGGGGCGGAGAGACCCAGTACTTC
CAWAPGTGGGETQYF
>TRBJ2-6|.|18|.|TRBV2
TGTGCCAGCAGCAGTCTGGGCGGGGGCCCTATGGGGGCCAACGTCCTGACTTTC
CASSSLGGGPMGANVLTF
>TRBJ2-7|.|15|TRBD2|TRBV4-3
TGCGCCAGCAGCCAAGATGTGACTAGCGGAATCGAGCAGTACTTC
CASSQDVTSGIEQYF
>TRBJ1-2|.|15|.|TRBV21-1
TGTGCCAGCAGAGAGTCCGGGACAGGGTTTCTCGGCTACACCTTC
CASRESGTGFLGYTF
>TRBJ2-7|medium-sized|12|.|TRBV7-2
TGTGCCAGCAGCTTCTCCGTCTACGAGCAGTACTTC
CASSFSVYEQYF
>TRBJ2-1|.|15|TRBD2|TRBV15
TGTGCCACCAGCACCGATGGGGCTAGCGGTCATGAGCAGTTCTTC
CATSTDGASGHEQFF
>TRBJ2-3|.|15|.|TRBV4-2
TGTGCCAGCAGCCGAGACAGGTCCTTCACAGATACGCAGTATTTT
CASSRDRSFTDTQYF
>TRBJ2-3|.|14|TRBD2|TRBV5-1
TGCGCCAGCAGCGGGGGGACTAGTAAAGATACGCAGTATTTT
CASSGGTSKDTQYF
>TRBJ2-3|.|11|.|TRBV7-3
TGTGCCAGCAGCTCCAGGGGTACGCAGTATTTT
CASSSRGTQYF
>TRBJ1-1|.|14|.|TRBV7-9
TGTGCCAGCAGCTCTCCGTCGGGGTTCGCTGAAGCTTTCTTT
CASSSPSGFAEAFF
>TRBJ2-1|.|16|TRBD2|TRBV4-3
TGCGCCAGCAGCCAAGAAGGCAGCGGGAGTAGCAATGAGCAGTTCTTC
CASSQEGSGSSNEQFF
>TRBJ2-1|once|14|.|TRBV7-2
TGTGCCAGCAGCTTAGACGGCCCACACAATGAGCAGTTCTTC
CASSLDGPHNEQFF
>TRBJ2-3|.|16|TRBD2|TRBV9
TGTGCCAGCAGCGAGGGTAGCGGGGGTTTTTCGGATACGCAGTATTTT
CASSEGSGGFSDTQYF
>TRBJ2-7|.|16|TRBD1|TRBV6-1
TGTGCCAGCAGTGAAATTCAGACAGGGGGCTACGACGAGCAGTACTTC
CASSEIQTGGYDEQYF
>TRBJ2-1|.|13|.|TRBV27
TGTGCCAGCAGCACGGGGCTCGGGAATGAGCAGTTCTTC
CASSTGLGNEQFF
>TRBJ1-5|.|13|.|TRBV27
TGTGCCAGCAGTTTACTAGGTAATCAGCCCCAGCATTTT
CASSLLGNQPQHF
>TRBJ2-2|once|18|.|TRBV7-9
TGTGCCAGCAGCTCCTCTGGGGGGGGGCCCTCTTACACCGGGGAGCTGTTTTTT
CASSSSGGGPSYTGELFF
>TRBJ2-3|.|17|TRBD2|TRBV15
TGTGCCACCAGCAGACTCCCGACTAGCGGGAGCACAGATACGCAGTATTTT
CATSRLPTSGSTDTQYF
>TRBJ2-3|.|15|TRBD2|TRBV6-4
TGTGCCAGCAGTAAGCTAGCGGGGGGCGTGAATACGCAGTATTTT
CASSKLAGGVNTQYF
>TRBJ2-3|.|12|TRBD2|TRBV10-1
TGCGCCAGCAGTTGGACTAGCGGGGAGCAGTATTTT
CASSWTSGEQYF
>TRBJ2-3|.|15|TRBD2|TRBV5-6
TGTGCCAGCAGCTTAGGCGGGAGCACCACACATACGCAGTATTTT
CASSLGGSTTHTQYF
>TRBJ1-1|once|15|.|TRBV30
TGTGCCTGGAGTGTACGGGGCAGGCTGAACACTGAAGCTTTCTTT
CAWSVRGRLNTEAFF
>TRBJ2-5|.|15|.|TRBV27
TGTGCCAGCAGTTTAGGAGCCTCTAGCGTAGAGACCCAGTACTTC
CASSLGASSVETQYF
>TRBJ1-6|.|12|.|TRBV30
TGTGCCTGGAACGGACAGTATTCACCCCTCCACTTT
CAWNGQYSPLHF
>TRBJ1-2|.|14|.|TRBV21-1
TGTGCCAGCAGCCTTGCGCTTGAGGGCAGAGGCTACACCTTC
CASSLALEGRGYTF
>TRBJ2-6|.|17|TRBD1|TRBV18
TGTGCCAGCTCACCACCGGGACAGGGCGAGGGGGCCAACGTCCTGACTTTC
CASSPPGQGEGANVLTF
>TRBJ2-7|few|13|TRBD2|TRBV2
TGTGCCACCTCCCCCGCGGGAGCCCGCGAGCAGTACTTC
CATSPAGAREQYF
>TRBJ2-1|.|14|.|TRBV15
TGTGCCACCAGCGGGCCGGACCGTTACAATGAGCAGTTCTTC
CATSGPDRYNEQFF
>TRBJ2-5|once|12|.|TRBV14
TGTGCCAGCAGCCAAGCCGGTGAGACCCAGTACTTC
CASSQAGETQYF
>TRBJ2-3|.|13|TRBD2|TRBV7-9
TGTGCCAGCAGTTACAGCGGGAGAGGAACGCAGTATTTT
CASSYSGRGTQYF
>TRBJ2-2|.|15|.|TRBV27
TGTGCCAGCAGAACCCTGAATGCGAACACCGGGGAGCTGTTTTTT
CASRTLNANTGELFF
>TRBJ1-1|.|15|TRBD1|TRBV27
TGTGCCAGCAGTCAAGCGGGCAGGGGGATGACTGAAGCTTTCTTT
CASSQAGRGMTEAFF
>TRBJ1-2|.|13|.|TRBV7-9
TGTGCCAGCAGCTTAGAAGGTCCTGGTGGCTACACCTTC
CASSLEGPGGYTF
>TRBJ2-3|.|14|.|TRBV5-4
TGTGCCAGCAGCTCCCAGACTTCCTCCGATACGCAGTATTTT
CASSSQTSSDTQYF
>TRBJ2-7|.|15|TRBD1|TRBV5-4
TGTGCCAGCAGCTTCCATACAGGGGCACCTTACGAGCAGTACTTC
CASSFHTGAPYEQYF
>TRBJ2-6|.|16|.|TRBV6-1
TGTGCCAGCAGTGAAGAACAGGGTTCTGGGGCCAACGTCCTGACTTTC
CASSEEQGSGANVLTF
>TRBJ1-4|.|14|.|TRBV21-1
TGTGCCAGCAGCATAGGGACGGGGAATGAAAAACTGTTTTTT
CASSIGTGNEKLFF
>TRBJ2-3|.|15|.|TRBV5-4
TGTGCCAGCAGCTTGGGTGTCAGCCTCACAGATACGCAGTATTTT
CASSLGVSLTDTQYF
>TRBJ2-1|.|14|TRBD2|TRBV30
TGTGCCTGGAGTCTTCTAGCGGGAGGTAATGAGCAGTTCTTC
CAWSLLAGGNEQFF
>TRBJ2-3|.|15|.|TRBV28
TGTGCCAGCAGTTTTGCTGCGGTTAGCACAGATACGCAGTATTTT
CASSFAAVSTDTQYF
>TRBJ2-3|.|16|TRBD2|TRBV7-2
TGTGCCAGCAGCATCACTAGCGGGTATAGCACAGATACGCAGTATTTT
CASSITSGYSTDTQYF
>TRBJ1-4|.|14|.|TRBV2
TGTGCCAGCCAAGATGGAATCCAGAGCGAAAAACTGTTTTTT
CASQDGIQSEKLFF